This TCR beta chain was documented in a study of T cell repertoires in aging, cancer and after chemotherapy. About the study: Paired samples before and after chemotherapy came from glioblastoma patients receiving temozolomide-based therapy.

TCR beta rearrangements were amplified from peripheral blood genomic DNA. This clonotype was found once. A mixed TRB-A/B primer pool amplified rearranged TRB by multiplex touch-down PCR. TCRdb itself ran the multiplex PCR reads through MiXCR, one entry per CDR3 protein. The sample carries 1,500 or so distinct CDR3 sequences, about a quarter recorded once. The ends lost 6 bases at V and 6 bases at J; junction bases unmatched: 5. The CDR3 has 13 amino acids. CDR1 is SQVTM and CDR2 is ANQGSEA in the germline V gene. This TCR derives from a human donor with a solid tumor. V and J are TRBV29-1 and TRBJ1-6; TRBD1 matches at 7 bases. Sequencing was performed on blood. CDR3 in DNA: TGCAGCGTCCGGACAGGAAGTAATTCACCCCTCCACTTT. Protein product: CSVRTGSNSPLHF.